Sequencing of this TCR beta chain was carried out in a study of T cell responses to AZD1222 COVID-19 vaccine. Study observations and caveats: Seropositive at baseline were only six AZD1222 recipients. Following two doses of AZD1222, Spike-specific TCR breadth and depth rose.

Profiled with immunoSEQ multiplex PCR; TCRdb holds only in-frame clones, not every one. The sample consists of approximately 81,000 clones, about nine tenths of them appearing once. Germline lookup yields CDR1 MNHEY and CDR2 SVGAGI. This CDR3 is 13 amino acids long. V was trimmed by 7 bases and J by 1 base, leaving 8 bases between them. This clone was recorded once. The antigen is unknown. The TCR sequence derives from an adult in good health. The chain is built from TRBV6-5 and TRBJ2-1; TRBD2 is a possible D gene (5 bases). The starting material was peripheral blood, obtained on day 0 of MenACWY control vaccination. As DNA, the CDR3 is TGTGCCAGCAAAGCGGATTCCTACAATGAGCAGTTCTTC. It translates to CASKADSYNEQFF.